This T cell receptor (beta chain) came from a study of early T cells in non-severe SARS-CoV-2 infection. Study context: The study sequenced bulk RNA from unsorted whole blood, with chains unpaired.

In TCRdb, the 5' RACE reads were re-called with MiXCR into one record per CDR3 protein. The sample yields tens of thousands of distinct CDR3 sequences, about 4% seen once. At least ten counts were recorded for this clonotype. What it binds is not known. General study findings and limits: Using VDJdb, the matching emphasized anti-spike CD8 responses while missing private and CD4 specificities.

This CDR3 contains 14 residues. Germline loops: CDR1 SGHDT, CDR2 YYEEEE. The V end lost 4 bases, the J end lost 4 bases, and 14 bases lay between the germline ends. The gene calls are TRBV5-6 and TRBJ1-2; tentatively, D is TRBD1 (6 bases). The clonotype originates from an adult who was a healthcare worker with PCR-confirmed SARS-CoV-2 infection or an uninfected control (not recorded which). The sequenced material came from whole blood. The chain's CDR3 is CASSNIQGSYGYTF. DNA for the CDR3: TGTGCCAGCAGCAACATACAGGGATCCTATGGCTACACCTTC.